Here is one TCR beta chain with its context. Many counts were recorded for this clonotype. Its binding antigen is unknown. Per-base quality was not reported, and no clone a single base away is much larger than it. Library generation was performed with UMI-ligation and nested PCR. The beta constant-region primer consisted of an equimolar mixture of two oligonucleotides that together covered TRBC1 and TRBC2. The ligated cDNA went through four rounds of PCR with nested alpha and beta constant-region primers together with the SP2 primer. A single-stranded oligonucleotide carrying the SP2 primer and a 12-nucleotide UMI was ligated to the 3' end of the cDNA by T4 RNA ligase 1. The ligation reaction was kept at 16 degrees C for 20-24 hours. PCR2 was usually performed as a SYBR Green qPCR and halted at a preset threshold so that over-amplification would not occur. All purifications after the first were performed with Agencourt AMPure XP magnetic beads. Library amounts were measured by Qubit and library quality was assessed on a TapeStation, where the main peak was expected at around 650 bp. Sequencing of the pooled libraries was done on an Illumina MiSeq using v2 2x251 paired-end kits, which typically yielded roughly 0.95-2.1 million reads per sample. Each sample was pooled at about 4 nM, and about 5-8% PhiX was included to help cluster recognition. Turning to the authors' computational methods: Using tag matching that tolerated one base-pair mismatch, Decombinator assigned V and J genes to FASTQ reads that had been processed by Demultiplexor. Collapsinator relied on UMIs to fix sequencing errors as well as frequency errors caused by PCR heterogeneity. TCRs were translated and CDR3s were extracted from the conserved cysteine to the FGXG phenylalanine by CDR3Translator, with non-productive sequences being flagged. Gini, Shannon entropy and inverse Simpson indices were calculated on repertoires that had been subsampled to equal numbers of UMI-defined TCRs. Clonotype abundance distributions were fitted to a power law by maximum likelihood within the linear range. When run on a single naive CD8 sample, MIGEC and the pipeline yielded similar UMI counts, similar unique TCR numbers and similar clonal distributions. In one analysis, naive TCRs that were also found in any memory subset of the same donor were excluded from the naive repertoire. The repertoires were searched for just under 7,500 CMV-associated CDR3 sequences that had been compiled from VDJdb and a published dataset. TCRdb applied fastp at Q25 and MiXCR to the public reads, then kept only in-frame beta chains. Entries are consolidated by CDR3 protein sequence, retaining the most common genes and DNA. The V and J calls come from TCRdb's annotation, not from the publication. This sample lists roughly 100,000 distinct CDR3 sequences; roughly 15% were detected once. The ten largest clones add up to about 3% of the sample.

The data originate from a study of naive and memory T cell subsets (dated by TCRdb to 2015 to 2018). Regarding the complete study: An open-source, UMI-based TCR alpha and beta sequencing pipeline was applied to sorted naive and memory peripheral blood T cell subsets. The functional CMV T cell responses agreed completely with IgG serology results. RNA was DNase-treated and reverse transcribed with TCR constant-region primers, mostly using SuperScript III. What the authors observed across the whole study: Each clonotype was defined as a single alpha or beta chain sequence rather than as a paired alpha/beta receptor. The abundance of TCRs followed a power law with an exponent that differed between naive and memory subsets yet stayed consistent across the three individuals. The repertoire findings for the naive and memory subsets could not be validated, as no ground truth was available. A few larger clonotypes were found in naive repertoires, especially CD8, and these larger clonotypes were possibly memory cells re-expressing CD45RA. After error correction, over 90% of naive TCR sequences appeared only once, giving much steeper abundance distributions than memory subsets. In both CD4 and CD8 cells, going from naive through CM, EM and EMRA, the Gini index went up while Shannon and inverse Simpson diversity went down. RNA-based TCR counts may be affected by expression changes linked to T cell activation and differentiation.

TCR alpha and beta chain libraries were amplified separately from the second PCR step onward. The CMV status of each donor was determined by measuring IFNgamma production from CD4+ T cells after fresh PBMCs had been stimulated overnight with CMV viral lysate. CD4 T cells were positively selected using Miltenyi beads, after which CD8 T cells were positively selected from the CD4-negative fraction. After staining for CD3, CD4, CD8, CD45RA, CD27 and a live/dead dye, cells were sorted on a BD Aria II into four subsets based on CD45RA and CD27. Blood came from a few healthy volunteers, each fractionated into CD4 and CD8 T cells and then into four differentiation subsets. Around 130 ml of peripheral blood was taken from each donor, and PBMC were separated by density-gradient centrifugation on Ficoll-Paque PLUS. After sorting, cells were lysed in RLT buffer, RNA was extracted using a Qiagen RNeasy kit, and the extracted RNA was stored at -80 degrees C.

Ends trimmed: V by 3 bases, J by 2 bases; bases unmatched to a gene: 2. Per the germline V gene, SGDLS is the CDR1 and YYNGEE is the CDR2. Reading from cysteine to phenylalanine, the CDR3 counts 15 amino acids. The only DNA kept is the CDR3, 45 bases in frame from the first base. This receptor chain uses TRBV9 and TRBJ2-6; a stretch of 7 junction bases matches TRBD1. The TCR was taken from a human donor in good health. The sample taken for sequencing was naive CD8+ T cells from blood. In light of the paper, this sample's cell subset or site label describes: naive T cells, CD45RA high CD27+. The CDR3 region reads CASSAQGAGANVLTF. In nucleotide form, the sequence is TGTGCCAGCAGCGCCCAGGGGGCTGGGGCCAACGTCCTGACTTTC. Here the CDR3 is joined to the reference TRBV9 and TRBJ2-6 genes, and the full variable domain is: DSGVTQTPKHLITATGQRVTLRCSPRSGDLSVYWYQQSLDQGLQFLIQYYNGEERAKGNILERFSAQQFPDLHSELNLSSLELGDSALYFCASSAQGAGANVLTFGAGSRLTVL.